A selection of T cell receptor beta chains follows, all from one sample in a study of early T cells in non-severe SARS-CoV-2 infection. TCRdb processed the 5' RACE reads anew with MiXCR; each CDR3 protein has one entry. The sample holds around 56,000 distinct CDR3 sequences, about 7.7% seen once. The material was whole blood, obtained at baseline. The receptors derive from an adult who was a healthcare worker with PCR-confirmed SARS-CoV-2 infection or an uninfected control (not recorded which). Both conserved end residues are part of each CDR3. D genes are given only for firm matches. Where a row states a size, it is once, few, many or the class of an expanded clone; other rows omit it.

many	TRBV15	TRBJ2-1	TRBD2	TGTGCCACCAGCGGGGGACTAGCTCGAAATGAGCAGTTCTTC	CATSGGLARNEQFF
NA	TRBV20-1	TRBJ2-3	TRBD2	TGCAGGGGAGCGGGGGTAGATACGCAGTATTTT	CRGAGVDTQYF
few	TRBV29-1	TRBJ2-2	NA	TGCAGCGTTGGTGGGGACCCGAACACCGGGGAGCTGTCTTTT	CSVGGDPNTGELSF
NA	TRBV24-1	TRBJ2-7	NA	TGTGCCACGACTGACAGCTCCAAGTCCTACGAGCAGTACTTC	CATTDSSKSYEQYF
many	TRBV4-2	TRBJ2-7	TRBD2	TGTGCCAGCAGCCAAATATCCGGGGGGGTCTACGAGCAGTACTTC	CASSQISGGVYEQYF
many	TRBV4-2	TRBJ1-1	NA	TGTGCCAGCAGCCAAGCCAGATCGGGTGAAGCTTTCTTT	CASSQARSGEAFF
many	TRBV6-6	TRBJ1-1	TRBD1	TGTGCCAGCAGTTACTGGACAGGGGTGAACACTGAAGCTTTCTTT	CASSYWTGVNTEAFF
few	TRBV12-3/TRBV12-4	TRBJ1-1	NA	TGTGCCAGCAGTCACCGGAGGGACACTGAAGCTTTCTTT	CASSHRRDTEAFF
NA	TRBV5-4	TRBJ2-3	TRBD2	TGTGCCAGCAGCTTGTCTAGCGGGAGCGCAGATACGCAGTATTTT	CASSLSSGSADTQYF
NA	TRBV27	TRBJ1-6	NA	TGTGCCACCGGCCGGGGCTATAGTTCACCCCTCCACTTT	CATGRGYSSPLHF
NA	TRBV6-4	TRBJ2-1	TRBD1	TGTGCCAGCAGTGACTCCCCGGGACAGGGGGCAGGTGAGCAGTTCTTC	CASSDSPGQGAGEQFF
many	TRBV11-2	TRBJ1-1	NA	TGTGCCAGCAGCTTAAGTCCGAACACTGAAGCTTTCTTT	CASSLSPNTEAFF
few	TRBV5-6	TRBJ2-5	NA	TGTGCCAGCAGCTTGGTTAGGACCGCACAGACCCAGTACTTC	CASSLVRTAQTQYF
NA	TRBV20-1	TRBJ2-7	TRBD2	TGCAGTGCTCTAGCGGGAGGGCCCTTAGGTTCCTACGAGCAGTACTTC	CSALAGGPLGSYEQYF
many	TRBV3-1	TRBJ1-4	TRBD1	TGTGCCAGCAGCCTGAGGGGACAGCCAAATGAAAAACTGTTTTTT	CASSLRGQPNEKLFF
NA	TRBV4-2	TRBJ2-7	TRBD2	TGTGCCAGCAGCCAAGATCGAAGCGGGGGATACTACGAGCAGTACTTC	CASSQDRSGGYYEQYF
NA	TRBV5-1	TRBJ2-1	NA	TGCGCCAGCAGCTTGGACAGCTACAAGGTCTATGAGCAGTTCTTC	CASSLDSYKVYEQFF
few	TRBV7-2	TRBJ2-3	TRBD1	TGTGCCAGCAGCCAAGGGGACAGTATAGGGGATACGCAGTATTTT	CASSQGDSIGDTQYF
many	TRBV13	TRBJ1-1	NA	TGTGCCAGCAGCTTAGACTTTGACAGGAACCTACAAACGAACACTGAAGCTTTCTTT	CASSLDFDRNLQTNTEAFF
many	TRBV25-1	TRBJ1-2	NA	TGTGCCAGCAACACAGGTTACTATGGCTACACCTTC	CASNTGYYGYTF
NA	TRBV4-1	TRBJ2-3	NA	TGCGCCAGCAGCCAAGGTGGTCAGACCCCTAGCACAGATACGCAGTATTTT	CASSQGGQTPSTDTQYF